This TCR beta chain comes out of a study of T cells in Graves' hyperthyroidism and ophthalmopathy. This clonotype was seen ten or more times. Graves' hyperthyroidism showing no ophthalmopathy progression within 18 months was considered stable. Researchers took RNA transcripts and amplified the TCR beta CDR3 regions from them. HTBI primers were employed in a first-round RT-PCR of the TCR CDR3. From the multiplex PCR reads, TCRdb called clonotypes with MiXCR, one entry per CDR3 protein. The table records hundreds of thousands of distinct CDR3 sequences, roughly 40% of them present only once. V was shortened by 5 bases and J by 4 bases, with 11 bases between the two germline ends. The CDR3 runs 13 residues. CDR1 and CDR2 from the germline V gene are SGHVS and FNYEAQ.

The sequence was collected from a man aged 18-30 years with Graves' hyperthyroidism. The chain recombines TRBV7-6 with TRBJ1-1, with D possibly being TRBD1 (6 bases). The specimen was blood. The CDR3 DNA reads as TGTGCCAGCAGCGATACAGGGTTCACTGAAGCTTTCTTT. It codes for CASSDTGFTEAFF.